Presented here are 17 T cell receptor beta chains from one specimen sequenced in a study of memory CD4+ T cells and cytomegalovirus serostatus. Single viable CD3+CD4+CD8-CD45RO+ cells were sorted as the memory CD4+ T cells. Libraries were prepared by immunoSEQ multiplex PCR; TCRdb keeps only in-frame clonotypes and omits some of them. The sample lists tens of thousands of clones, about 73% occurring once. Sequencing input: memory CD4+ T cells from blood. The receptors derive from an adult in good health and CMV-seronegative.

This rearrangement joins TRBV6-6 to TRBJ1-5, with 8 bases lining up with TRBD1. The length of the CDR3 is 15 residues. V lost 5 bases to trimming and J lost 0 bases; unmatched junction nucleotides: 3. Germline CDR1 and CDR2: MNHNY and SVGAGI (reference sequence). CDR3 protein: CASSKGQASNQPQHF. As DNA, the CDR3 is TGTGCCAGCAGTAAGGGACAGGCTAGCAATCAGCCCCAGCATTTT.

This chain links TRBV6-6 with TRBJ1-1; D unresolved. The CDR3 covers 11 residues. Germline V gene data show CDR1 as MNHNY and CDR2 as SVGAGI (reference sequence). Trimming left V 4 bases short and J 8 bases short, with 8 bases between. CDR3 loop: CASSSRSEAFF. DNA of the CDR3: TGTGCCAGCAGTTCACGGTCGGAAGCTTTCTTT.

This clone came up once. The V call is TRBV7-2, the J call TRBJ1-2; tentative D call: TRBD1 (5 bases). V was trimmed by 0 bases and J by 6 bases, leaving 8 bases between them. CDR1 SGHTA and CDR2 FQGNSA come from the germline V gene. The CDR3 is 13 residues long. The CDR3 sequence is CASSLASTDGYTF. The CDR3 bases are TGTGCCAGCAGCTTAGCCTCGACAGATGGCTACACCTTC.

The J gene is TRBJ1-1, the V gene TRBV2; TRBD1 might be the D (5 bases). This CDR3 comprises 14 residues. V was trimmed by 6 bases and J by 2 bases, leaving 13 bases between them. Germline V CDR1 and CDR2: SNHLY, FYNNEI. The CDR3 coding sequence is TGTGCCAGCAGGGCCCGACAGATAAACACTGAAGCTTTCTTT. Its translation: CASRARQINTEAFF.

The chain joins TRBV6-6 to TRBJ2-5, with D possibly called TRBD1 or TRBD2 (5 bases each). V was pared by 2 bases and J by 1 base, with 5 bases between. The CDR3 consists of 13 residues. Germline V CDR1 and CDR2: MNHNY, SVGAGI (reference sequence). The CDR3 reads CASSYGGQETQYF. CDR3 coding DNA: TGTGCCAGCAGTTACGGGGGCCAAGAGACCCAGTACTTC.

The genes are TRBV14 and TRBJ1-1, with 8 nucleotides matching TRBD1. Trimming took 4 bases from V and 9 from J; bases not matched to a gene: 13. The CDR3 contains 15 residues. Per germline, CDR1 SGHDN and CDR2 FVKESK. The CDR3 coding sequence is TGTGCCAGCAGCCGGAACGTCGGGACAGGACCACAAGCTTTCTTT. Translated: CASSRNVGTGPQAFF.

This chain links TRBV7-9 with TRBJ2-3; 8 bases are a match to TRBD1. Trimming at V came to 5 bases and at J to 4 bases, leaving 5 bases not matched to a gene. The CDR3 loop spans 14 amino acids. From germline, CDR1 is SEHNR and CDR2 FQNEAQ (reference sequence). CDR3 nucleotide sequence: TGTGCCAGCAGCGTGACAGGGGAGGCAGATACGCAGTATTTT. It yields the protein CASSVTGEADTQYF. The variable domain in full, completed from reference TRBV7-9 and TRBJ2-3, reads DTGVSQNPRHKITKRGQNVTFRCDPISEHNRLYWYRQTLGQGPEFLTYFQNEAQLEKSRLLSDRFSAERPKGSFSTLEIQRTEQGDSAMYLCASSVTGEADTQYFGPGTRLTVL.

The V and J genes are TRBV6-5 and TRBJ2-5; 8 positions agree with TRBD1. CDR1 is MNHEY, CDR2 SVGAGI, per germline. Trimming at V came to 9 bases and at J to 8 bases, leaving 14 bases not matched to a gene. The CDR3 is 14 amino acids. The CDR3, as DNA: TGTGCCAGTACAAAGGGACAGGCCATAGGAACCCAGTACTTC. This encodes CASTKGQAIGTQYF.

The CDR3 spells CAWKGGANNQPQHF. The CDR3 bases are TGTGCCTGGAAGGGGGGGGCTAACAATCAGCCCCAGCATTTT. The rearrangement uses TRBV30 and TRBJ1-5; D perhaps matches TRBD1 (6 bases). Trimming took 4 bases from V and 3 from J, leaving 13 bases between them. This CDR3 has 14 amino acids. From germline, CDR1 is GTSNPN and CDR2 SVGIG (reference sequence).

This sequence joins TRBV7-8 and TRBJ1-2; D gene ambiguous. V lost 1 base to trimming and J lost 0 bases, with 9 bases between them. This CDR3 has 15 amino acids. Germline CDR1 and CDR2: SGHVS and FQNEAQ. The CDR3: CASSLGRGANYGYTF. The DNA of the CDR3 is TGTGCCAGCAGCTTAGGGCGAGGAGCTAACTATGGCTACACCTTC.

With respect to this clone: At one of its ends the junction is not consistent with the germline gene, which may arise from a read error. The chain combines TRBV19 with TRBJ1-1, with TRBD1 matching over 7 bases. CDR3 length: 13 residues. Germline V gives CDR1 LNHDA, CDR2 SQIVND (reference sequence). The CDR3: CACRRATGFEAFF. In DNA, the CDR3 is TGTGCCTGTAGAAGGGCGACAGGGTTCGAAGCTTTCTTT.

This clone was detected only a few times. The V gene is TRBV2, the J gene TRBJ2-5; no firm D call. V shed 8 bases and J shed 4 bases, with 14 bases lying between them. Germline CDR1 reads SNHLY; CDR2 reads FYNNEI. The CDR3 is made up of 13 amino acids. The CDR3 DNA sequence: TGTGCCAGCGAAAGAAATTGGGGAGAGACCCAGTACTTC. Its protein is CASERNWGETQYF.

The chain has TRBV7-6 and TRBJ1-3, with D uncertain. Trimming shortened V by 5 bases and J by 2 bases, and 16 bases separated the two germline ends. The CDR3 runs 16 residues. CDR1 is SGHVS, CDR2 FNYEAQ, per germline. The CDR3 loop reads CASSPRASSTGNTIYF. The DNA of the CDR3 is TGTGCCAGCAGCCCAAGGGCCTCGAGCACTGGAAACACCATATATTTT.

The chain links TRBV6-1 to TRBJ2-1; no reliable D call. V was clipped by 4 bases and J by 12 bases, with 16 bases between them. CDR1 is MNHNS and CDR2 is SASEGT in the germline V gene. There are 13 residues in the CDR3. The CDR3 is CASSGTPWGRQFF. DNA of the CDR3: TGTGCCAGCAGTGGGACCCCTTGGGGTCGGCAGTTCTTC.

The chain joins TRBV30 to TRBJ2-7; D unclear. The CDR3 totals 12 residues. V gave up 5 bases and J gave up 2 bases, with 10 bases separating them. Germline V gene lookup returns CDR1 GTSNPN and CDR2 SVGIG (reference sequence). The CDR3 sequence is CAWSVATYEQYF. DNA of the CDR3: TGTGCCTGGTCTGTAGCAACCTACGAGCAGTACTTC.

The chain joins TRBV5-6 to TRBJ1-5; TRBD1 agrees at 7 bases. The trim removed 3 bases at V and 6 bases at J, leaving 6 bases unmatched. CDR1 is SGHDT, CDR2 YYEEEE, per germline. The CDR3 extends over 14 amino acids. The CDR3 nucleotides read TGTGCCAGCAGCTCGCTCACAGGGGTTCAGCCCCAGCATTTT. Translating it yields CASSSLTGVQPQHF.

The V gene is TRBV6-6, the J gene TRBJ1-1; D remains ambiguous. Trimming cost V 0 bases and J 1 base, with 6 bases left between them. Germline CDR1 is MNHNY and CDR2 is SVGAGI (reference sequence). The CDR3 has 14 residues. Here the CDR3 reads CASSYSNSNTEAFF. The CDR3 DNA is TGTGCCAGCAGTTACTCCAATTCGAACACTGAAGCTTTCTTT.